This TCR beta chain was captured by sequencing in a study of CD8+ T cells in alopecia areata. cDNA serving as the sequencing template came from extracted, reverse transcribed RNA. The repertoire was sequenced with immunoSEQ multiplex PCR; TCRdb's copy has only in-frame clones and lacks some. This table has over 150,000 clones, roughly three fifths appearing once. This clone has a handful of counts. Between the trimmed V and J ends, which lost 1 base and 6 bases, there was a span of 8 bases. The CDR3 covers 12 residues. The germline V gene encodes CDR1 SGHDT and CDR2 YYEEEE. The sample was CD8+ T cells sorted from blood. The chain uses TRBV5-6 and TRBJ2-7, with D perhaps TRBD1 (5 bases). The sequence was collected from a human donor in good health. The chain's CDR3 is CASSLSGPEQYF. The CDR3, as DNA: TGTGCCAGCAGCTTGTCAGGGCCCGAGCAGTACTTC.